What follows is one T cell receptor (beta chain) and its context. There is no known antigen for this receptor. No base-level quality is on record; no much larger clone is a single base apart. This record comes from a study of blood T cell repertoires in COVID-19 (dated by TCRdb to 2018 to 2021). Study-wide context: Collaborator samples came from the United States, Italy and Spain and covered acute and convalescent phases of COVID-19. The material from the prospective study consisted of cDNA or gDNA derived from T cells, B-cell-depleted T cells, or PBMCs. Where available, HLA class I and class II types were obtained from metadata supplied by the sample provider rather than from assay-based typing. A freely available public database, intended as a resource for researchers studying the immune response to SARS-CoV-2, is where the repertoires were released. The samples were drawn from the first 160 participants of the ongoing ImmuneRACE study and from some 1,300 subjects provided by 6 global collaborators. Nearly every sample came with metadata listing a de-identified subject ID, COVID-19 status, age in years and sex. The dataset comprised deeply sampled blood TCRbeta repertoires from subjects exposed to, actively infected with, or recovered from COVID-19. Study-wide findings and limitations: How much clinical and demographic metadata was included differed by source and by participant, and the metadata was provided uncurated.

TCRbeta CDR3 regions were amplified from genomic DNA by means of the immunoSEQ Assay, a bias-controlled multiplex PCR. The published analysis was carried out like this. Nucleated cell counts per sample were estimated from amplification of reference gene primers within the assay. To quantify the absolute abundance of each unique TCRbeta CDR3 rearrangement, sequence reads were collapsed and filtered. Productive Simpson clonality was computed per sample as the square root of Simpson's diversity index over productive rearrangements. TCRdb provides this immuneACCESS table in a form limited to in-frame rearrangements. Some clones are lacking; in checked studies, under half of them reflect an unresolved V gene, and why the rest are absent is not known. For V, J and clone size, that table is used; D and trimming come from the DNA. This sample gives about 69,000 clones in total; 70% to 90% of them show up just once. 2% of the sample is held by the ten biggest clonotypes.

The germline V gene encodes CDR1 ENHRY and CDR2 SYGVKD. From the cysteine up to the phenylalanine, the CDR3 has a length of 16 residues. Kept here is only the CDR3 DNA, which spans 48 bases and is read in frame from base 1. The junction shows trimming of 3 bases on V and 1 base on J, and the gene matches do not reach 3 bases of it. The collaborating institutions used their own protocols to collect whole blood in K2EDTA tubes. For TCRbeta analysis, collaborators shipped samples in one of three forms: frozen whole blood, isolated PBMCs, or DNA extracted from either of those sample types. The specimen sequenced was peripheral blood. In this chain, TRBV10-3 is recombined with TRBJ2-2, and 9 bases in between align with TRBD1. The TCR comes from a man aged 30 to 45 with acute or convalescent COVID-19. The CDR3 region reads CAISEGDRVNTGELFF. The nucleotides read TGTGCCATCAGTGAAGGGGACAGGGTGAACACCGGGGAGCTGTTTTTT.